The following is a TCR beta chain sequence with its context. After removal of 0 bases from V and 4 bases from J, the junction contained 9 bases not matched to a gene. Germline CDR1 SGDLS, CDR2 YYNGEE. The CDR3 extends over 17 amino acids. The authors took PBMCs from 8.5 to 10 ml fresh peripheral blood. RNA transcripts yielded amplified TCR beta CDR3 regions. HTBI primers drove first-round RT-PCR of the TCR CDR3. MiXCR, applied by TCRdb to the multiplex PCR reads, yields one record per CDR3 protein. The sample shows around 700,000 distinct CDR3 sequences, 18% of them seen only once. This entry belongs to a study of T cells in Graves' hyperthyroidism and ophthalmopathy.

Specimen: blood. The chain links TRBV9 to TRBJ2-5; 10 nucleotides match TRBD1. This receptor was taken from a woman in her forties or fifties with Graves' hyperthyroidism that later progressed to Graves' ophthalmopathy. The CDR3 DNA is TGTGCCAGCAGCGTAGCCCCGGACAGGGGGTCCTCAGAGACCCAGTACTTC. This sequence encodes CASSVAPDRGSSETQYF.